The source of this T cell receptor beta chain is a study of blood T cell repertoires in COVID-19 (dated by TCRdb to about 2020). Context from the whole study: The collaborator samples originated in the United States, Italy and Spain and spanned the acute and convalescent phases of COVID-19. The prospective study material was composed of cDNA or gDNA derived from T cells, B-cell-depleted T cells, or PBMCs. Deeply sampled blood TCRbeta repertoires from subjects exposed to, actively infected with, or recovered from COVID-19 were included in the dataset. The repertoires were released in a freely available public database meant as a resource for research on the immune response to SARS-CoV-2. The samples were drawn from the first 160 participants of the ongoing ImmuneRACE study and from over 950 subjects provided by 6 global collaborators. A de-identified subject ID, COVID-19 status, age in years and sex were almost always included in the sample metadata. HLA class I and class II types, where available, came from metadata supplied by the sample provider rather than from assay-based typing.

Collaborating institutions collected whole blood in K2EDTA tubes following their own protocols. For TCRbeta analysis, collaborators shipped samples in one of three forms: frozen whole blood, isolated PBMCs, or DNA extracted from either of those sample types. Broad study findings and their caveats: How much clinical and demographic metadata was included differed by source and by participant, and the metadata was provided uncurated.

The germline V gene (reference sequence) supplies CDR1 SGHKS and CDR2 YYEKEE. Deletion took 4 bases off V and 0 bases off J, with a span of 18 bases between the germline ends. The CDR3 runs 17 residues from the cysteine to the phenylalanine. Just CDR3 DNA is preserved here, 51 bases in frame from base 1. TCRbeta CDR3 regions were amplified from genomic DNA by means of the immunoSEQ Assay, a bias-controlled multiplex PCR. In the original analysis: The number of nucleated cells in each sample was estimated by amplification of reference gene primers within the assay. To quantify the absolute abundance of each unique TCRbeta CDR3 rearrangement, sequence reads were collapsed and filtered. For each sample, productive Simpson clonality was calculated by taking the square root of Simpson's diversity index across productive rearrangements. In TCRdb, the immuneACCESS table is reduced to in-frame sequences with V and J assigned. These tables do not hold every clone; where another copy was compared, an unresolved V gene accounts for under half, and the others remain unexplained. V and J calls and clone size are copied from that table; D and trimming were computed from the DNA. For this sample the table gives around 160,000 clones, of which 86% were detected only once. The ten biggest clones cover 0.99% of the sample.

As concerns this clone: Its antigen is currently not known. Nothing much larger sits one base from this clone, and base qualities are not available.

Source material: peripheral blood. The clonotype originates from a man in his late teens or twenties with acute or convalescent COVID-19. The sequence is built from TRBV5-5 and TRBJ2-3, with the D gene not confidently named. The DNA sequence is TGTGCCAGCAGCGCTGGAGTCCGTAGTCGGAGCACAGATACGCAGTATTTT. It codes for CASSAGVRSRSTDTQYF.